This entry describes one T cell receptor beta chain. Its specificity is unknown. In TCRdb, the 5' RACE reads were re-called with MiXCR into one record per CDR3 protein. Found here are roughly 1,500 distinct CDR3 sequences, over 55% of them singletons; the top ten hold nearly 9.5%. V gave up 1 base and J gave up 6 bases; unmatched junction bases: 5. The length of the CDR3 is 14 residues. The germline gives CDR1 MGHDK, CDR2 SYGVNS. This specimen comes from a study of T-cell memory formation after mild COVID-19. Study observations and caveats: Pre-infection memory held some responding clones, suggesting pre-existing cross-reactive T cells responded. Clones that contracted from day 15 to 85 were balanced CD4/CD8, while later expanders leaned CD4+.

The rearrangement links TRBV25-1 to TRBJ1-2; 7 bases fit TRBD1. This clonotype was obtained from an adult who had mild COVID-19 (a few samples of this study predate the infection). Cell type and time point are not known. Sequencing was performed on PBMCs or a T cell subset sorted from them (not recorded which). CDR3 bases: TGTGCCAGCAGTGAATTTGACAGGGTCCATGGCTACACCTTC. This codes for CASSEFDRVHGYTF.